These 25 T cell receptor beta chains came from one sample sequenced in a study of T cells after yellow fever vaccination. Each CDR3 protein is one row after TCRdb ran MiXCR on the 5' RACE reads. The data contain 150,000 to 200,000 distinct CDR3 sequences, about a tenth of them singletons. The sequences come from CD8+ T cells sorted from PBMCs, collected 45 days after the yellow fever booster vaccination. The source of these receptors is a man between 18 and 29 years old who received the YFV17D yellow fever vaccine.

CDR3 DNA: TGTGCCAGCAGCCCCAGACCCGGGAATCAGCCCCAGCATTTT. It specifies CASSPRPGNQPQHF. The chain employs TRBV14 and TRBJ1-5; D is unclear. With 4 bases removed from V and 4 bases from J, the gap between germline ends came to 11 bases. The CDR3 has 14 residues. Germline CDR1 SGHDN, CDR2 FVKESK. Filled out from reference TRBV14 and TRBJ1-5, the complete variable domain reads EAGVTQFPSHSVIEKGQTVTLRCDPISGHDNLYWYRRVMGKEIKFLLHFVKESKQDESGMPNNRFLAERTGGTYSTLKVQPAELEDSGVYFCASSPRPGNQPQHFGDGTRLSIL.

The genes are TRBV4-1 and TRBJ1-2; no definite D call. Germline V gives CDR1 MGHRA, CDR2 YSYEKL. The CDR3 is made up of 17 amino acids. The V end was cut by 0 bases, the J end by 7 bases, with 21 bases between. CDR3 sequence reads: CASSQDWNAVARGGYTF. CDR3 sequence (DNA): TGCGCCAGCAGCCAAGATTGGAACGCCGTAGCGCGGGGTGGCTACACCTTC.

This clonotype appeared a few times. V gene TRBV10-2 combines with J gene TRBJ2-1, with D perhaps matching TRBD2 (5 bases). Trimming cost V 3 bases and J 9 bases, with 6 bases left between them. Germline V gene lookup returns CDR1 WSHSY and CDR2 SAAADI. The CDR3 runs to 11 residues. In DNA, the CDR3 is TGCGCCAGCAGTGATAGCGCTGAGCAGTTCTTC. Its protein product is CASSDSAEQFF.

This clonotype has only a few counts. This sequence joins TRBV6-6 and TRBJ1-5; possibly TRBD1 for D (6 bases). V was clipped by 7 bases and J by 2 bases, with 15 bases between them. Germline CDR1 MNHNY, CDR2 SVGAGI (reference sequence). The length of the CDR3 is 15 residues. CDR3 coding DNA: TGTGCCAGCACTACCGACAGGAATGGCAATCAGCCCCAGCATTTT. It codes for CASTTDRNGNQPQHF.

About this clonotype itself: Mismatch with germline at one junction end may stem from a read error. The rearrangement joins TRBV23-1 to TRBJ2-7; 7 bases are shared with TRBD1. TRBV23-1 is filed as an ORF, its function uncertain. This CDR3 has 11 amino acids. CDR3 loop: CASIPQGTRCF. CDR3 nucleotide sequence: TGCGCCAGCATCCCACAGGGGACGCGTTGCTTC.

This chain links TRBV19 with TRBJ2-7; D assignment may be TRBD1 or TRBD2 (5 bases each). This CDR3 is built from 13 residues. Germline V gene data show CDR1 as LNHDA and CDR2 as SQIVND (reference sequence). V was shortened by 3 bases and J by 7 bases, with 13 bases between the two germline ends. CDR3 nucleotides: TGTGCCAGTAGTATCCCGGGACGACGGGAGCAGTACTTC. Translating gives CASSIPGRREQYF.

V is TRBV6-6 and J is TRBJ2-7; possible D gene TRBD1, 6 bases. Per the germline V gene, CDR1 is MNHNY and CDR2 is SVGAGI (reference sequence). The CDR3 is 13 amino acids. Deletions cut 5 bases from V and 4 bases from J, with 12 bases between. This CDR3 reads CASSPVQGYEQYF. The CDR3 DNA reads as TGTGCCAGCAGTCCCGTACAGGGATACGAGCAGTACTTC.

The CDR3 spells CASSPQGGNQPQHF. The CDR3 DNA follows: TGCGCCAGCAGCCCCCAAGGAGGGAATCAGCCCCAGCATTTT. This chain uses TRBV4-1 with TRBJ1-5; the D is unclear. The CDR3 contains 14 residues. The germline V and J ends were trimmed by 4 bases and 4 bases, with 11 bases remaining between them. CDR1 and CDR2 from the germline V gene are MGHRA and YSYEKL.

This sequence joins TRBV6-1 and TRBJ1-1; 10 bases match TRBD1. Germline CDR1 reads MNHNS; CDR2 reads SASEGT. This CDR3 has 15 residues. The V and J ends lost 5 bases and 5 bases, in that order; junction bases with no gene match: 8. The DNA of the CDR3 is TGTGCCAGCAGTATCCGACAGGGGGCAGGGACTGAAGCTTTCTTT. The encoded protein is CASSIRQGAGTEAFF.

This clonotype was found a few times. The V and J genes are TRBV6-5 and TRBJ2-5; 8 bases map to TRBD1. The ends lost 5 bases at V and 1 base at J; junction bases unmatched: 12. The length of the CDR3 is 17 residues. The germline V gene encodes CDR1 MNHEY and CDR2 SVGAGI. The CDR3 here is CASSVTPGQESQETQYF. The CDR3, as DNA: TGTGCCAGCAGTGTCACTCCGGGACAGGAGAGCCAAGAGACCCAGTACTTC.

The V gene is TRBV11-2, the J gene TRBJ2-2; maybe TRBD1 (5 bases). V lost 8 bases and J lost 4, with 8 bases in between. Germline V gene data show CDR1 as SGHAT and CDR2 as FQNNGV. CDR3 length equals 12 residues. CDR3 loop: CASGTGTGELFF. In DNA form, the CDR3 reads TGTGCCAGCGGCACAGGCACCGGGGAGCTGTTTTTT.

This clonotype was found a few times. V gene TRBV5-5 combines with J gene TRBJ2-7, with a tentative D call TRBD1 (5 bases). The CDR3 runs 12 residues. V was trimmed by 4 bases and J by 6 bases, leaving 11 bases between them. Per germline, CDR1 SGHKS and CDR2 YYEKEE (reference sequence). CDR3 in DNA: TGTGCCAGCAGCGAAGACAGTGCCGAGCAGTACTTC. Translated: CASSEDSAEQYF.

There are a few counts of this clonotype. The chain uses TRBV4-3 and TRBJ1-2; D is undetermined. Germline V gives CDR1 LGHNA, CDR2 YSLEER. V lost 5 bases to trimming and J lost 0 bases, with 10 bases between them. CDR3 length: 14 amino acids. CDR3 coding DNA: TGCGCCAGCAGCGGCAGAGAAGCTAACTATGGCTACACCTTC. Its protein product is CASSGREANYGYTF.

The J gene is TRBJ2-3, the V gene TRBV7-9, with 8 bases fitting TRBD2. V lost 5 bases, J lost 4 bases, and 26 bases stayed unmatched. The germline gives CDR1 SEHNR, CDR2 FQNEAQ (reference sequence). The CDR3 is 21 residues long. CDR3 region: CASSPPSFSTPGGGFSDTQYF. CDR3 nucleotides: TGTGCCAGCAGCCCCCCCTCGTTTTCAACGCCTGGCGGGGGGTTTTCAGATACGCAGTATTTT.

V usage is TRBV29-1 and J usage is TRBJ2-3; the D is unclear. CDR1 SQVTM and CDR2 ANQGSEA come from the germline V gene. The CDR3 is made up of 10 amino acids. The V and J ends lost 4 bases and 6 bases respectively, with 5 bases between them. The CDR3 nucleotides read TGCAGCGTTGTCTCCGATACGCAGTATTTT. The encoded protein is CSVVSDTQYF.

This clonotype was picked up a small number of times. The chain recombines TRBV7-8 with TRBJ2-5, with 10 positions matching TRBD2. The germline CDR1 and CDR2 sequences are SGHVS and FQNEAQ. J gave up 1 base and V 8 bases, and 7 bases lay outside the gene matches. This CDR3 comprises 15 residues. CDR3 residues: CASDRASGGQETQYF. The CDR3 nucleotides are TGTGCCAGCGACAGGGCTAGCGGGGGCCAAGAGACCCAGTACTTC. The full variable domain, its missing parts supplied by reference TRBV7-8 and TRBJ2-5, is GAGVSQSPRYKVAKRGQDVALRCDPISGHVSLFWYQQALGQGPEFLTYFQNEAQLDKSGLPSDRFFAERPEGSVSTLKIQRTQQEDSAVYLCASDRASGGQETQYFGPGTRLLVL.

This rearrangement joins TRBV7-3 to TRBJ2-2, with D hard to call. CDR1 and CDR2 from the germline V gene are SGHTA and FQGTGA. The CDR3 has 14 amino acids. Deletions cut 3 bases from V and 3 bases from J, with 8 bases between. The CDR3 sequence: CASSLGWDTGELFF. CDR3 DNA: TGTGCCAGCAGCTTGGGGTGGGACACCGGGGAGCTGTTTTTT.

The CDR3 protein is CARGVSYNEQFF. CDR3 bases: TGTGCCAGGGGGGTATCCTACAATGAGCAGTTCTTC. V and J are TRBV12-3 or TRBV12-4 and TRBJ2-1, with D perhaps given as TRBD1 or TRBD2 (5 bases each). V was pared by 9 bases and J by 1 base, with 7 bases between. The CDR3 loop spans 12 amino acids.

CDR3 region: CASSYGWAETQYF. The CDR3 nucleotides read TGTGCCAGCAGTTACGGGTGGGCGGAGACCCAGTACTTC. This chain connects TRBV6-5 to TRBJ2-5; no clear D. V lost 2 bases and J 5 bases, leaving 9 bases between the germline ends. The CDR3 has 13 residues. Germline loops: CDR1 MNHEY, CDR2 SVGAGI.

This CDR3 reads CASSLQGTGFYEQYV. CDR3 DNA: TGTGCCAGCAGTTTACAGGGGACAGGGTTCTACGAGCAGTACGTC. This chain links TRBV27 with TRBJ2-7; 9 bases agree with TRBD1. The CDR3 is 15 residues long. J was trimmed by 3 bases and V by 2 bases; bases with no gene match: 5. Germline loops: CDR1 MNHEY, CDR2 SMNVEV (reference sequence).

The rearrangement links TRBV11-3 to TRBJ1-1; a weak D match, TRBD1 (5 bases). Germline lookup yields CDR1 SGHNT and CDR2 YENEEA. V was pared by 0 bases and J by 6 bases, with 14 bases between. CDR3 length: 15 amino acids. Here the CDR3 reads CASSLDRRAAAEAFF. CDR3 sequence (DNA): TGTGCCAGCAGCTTAGATCGCAGGGCGGCGGCTGAAGCTTTCTTT.

The sample holds a few counts of this clonotype. This CDR3 reads CASSFGGDNQPQHF. CDR3 bases: TGTGCCAGCAGCTTTGGCGGAGACAATCAGCCCCAGCATTTT. J is TRBJ1-5 and V is TRBV11-1; D gene ambiguous. This CDR3 has 14 amino acids. V was shortened by 3 bases and J by 3 bases, with 9 bases between the two germline ends. Germline V gene data show CDR1 as SGHAT and CDR2 as FQDESV (reference sequence).

This clonotype occurred a few times. The gene calls are TRBV5-4 and TRBJ2-5; D may be TRBD1 (6 bases). Germline CDR1 reads SGHNT; CDR2 reads YYREEE (reference sequence). The CDR3 covers 12 residues. V lost 6 bases, J lost 2 bases, and 8 bases lay in between. In nucleotides, the CDR3 is TGTGCCAGCAAGAGGGGGCAAGAGACCCAGTACTTC. Translation gives CASKRGQETQYF.

CDR3 protein: CASSLLGVYEQYV. CDR3 bases: TGTGCCAGCAGTCTACTAGGCGTGTACGAGCAGTACGTC. The chain recombines TRBV6-1 with TRBJ2-7, with a tentative D call TRBD2 (5 bases). Deletions cut 5 bases from V and 4 bases from J, with 12 bases between. There are 13 residues in the CDR3. The germline V gene has CDR1 MNHNS and CDR2 SASEGT.

This clonotype was observed many times. The CDR3 is CASSPVRDRATEAFF. CDR3 DNA: TGTGCCAGCAGCCCCGTACGGGACAGGGCAACTGAAGCTTTCTTT. The chain combines TRBV7-9 with TRBJ1-1; 9 bases fit TRBD1. CDR1 and CDR2 (germline): SEHNR, FQNEAQ (reference sequence). The CDR3 is 15 amino acids. The V gene end was trimmed by 5 bases and the J gene end by 5 bases; junction bases not matched to a gene: 9.